The next 11 T cell receptor beta chains were all read from a single sample in a study of CD8+ T cells in alopecia areata. Investigators isolated RNA and reverse transcribed it into cDNA to act as the sequencing template. Only in-frame clones appear in the TCRdb table, and some are missing; sequencing was by immunoSEQ multiplex PCR. The sample lists 60,000 to 70,000 clones, 45% to 55% seen once, with roughly 17% in the top ten. The starting material was CD8+ T cells sorted from blood, obtained at week 0. These receptors all stem from a human donor with alopecia areata.

This sequence joins TRBV19 and TRBJ1-2; no firm D call. Germline assignment: CDR1 LNHDA and CDR2 SQIVND (reference sequence). The CDR3 is made up of 13 amino acids. The V end lost 8 bases, the J end lost 4 bases, and 14 bases lay between the germline ends. The CDR3 loop is CASAAGRGYGYTF. CDR3 nucleotide sequence: TGTGCCAGTGCCGCAGGCAGAGGCTATGGCTACACCTTC.

The J gene is TRBJ2-7, the V gene TRBV11-1; either TRBD1 or TRBD2 may supply D (5 bases each). The V end was cut by 5 bases, the J end by 6 bases, with 20 bases between. CDR3 length: 15 amino acids. Germline V lookup: CDR1 SGHAT, CDR2 FQDESV (reference sequence). CDR3 amino acids: CASSPEGSGRVEQYF. The CDR3 bases are TGTGCCAGCAGCCCAGAAGGATCGGGACGGGTCGAGCAGTACTTC.

Concerning this clone itself: Other DNA variants within this sample encode the same CDR3. The chain employs TRBV4-1 and TRBJ2-5; D unresolved. The CDR3 contains 11 residues. Germline CDR1 and CDR2: MGHRA and YSYEKL. V was cut by 2 bases and J by 5 bases, with 3 bases left in between. Here the CDR3 DNA reads TGCGCCAGCAGCCAAACGGAGACCCAGTACTTC. Encoded protein: CASSQTETQYF.

The J gene is TRBJ1-6, the V gene TRBV30; D remains unclear. Trimming cost V 0 bases and J 10 bases, with 13 bases left between them. This CDR3 has 14 amino acids. Germline lookup yields CDR1 GTSNPN and CDR2 SVGIG (reference sequence). Here the CDR3 reads CAWSVSREPSPLHF. CDR3 nucleotides: TGTGCCTGGAGTGTAAGCCGGGAGCCCTCACCCCTCCACTTT.

The V gene is TRBV27, the J gene TRBJ2-2; TRBD2 might be the D (5 bases). The CDR3 has 13 residues. CDR1 is MNHEY, CDR2 SMNVEV, per germline (reference sequence). Trimming cost V 8 bases and J 4 bases, with 11 bases left between them. CDR3 in amino acids: CASAFGGTGELFF. CDR3 nucleotide sequence: TGTGCCAGCGCATTCGGAGGCACCGGGGAGCTGTTTTTT.

This clone came up a few times. V is TRBV30 and J is TRBJ2-7; no definite D call. The CDR3 covers 15 residues. V shed 0 bases and J shed 1 base, with 13 bases lying between them. Germline V CDR1 and CDR2: GTSNPN, SVGIG (reference sequence). CDR3 coding DNA: TGTGCCTGGAGTGTACGCAGATCCGTTTCCTACGAGCAGTACTTC. Translation gives CAWSVRRSVSYEQYF.

The chain recombines TRBV25-1 with TRBJ1-1, with D unclear. CDR1 and CDR2 from the germline V gene are MGHDK and SYGVNS. The CDR3 extends over 11 amino acids. Trimming took off 8 bases at V and 6 bases at J, with 10 bases between the two ends. The CDR3 protein is CASLYGAEAFF. The DNA for the CDR3 is TGTGCCAGCCTTTACGGGGCTGAAGCTTTCTTT.

This sequence joins TRBV2 and TRBJ2-3; D is undetermined. Germline CDR1 SNHLY, CDR2 FYNNEI. This CDR3 region has 15 residues. The germline V and J ends were trimmed by 3 bases and 4 bases, with 14 bases remaining between them. The CDR3 here is CASSDSSNMPDTQYF. The CDR3 coding sequence is TGTGCCAGCAGTGATAGTAGTAACATGCCAGATACGCAGTATTTT.

The rearrangement joins TRBV4-1 to TRBJ2-5, with no clear D. The J call may be faulty, since TRBJ2-7 better matches the DNA end. Germline V gives CDR1 MGHRA, CDR2 YSYEKL. This CDR3 is 14 amino acids long. CDR3 nucleotides: TGCGCCAGCAGCCAAGAGGCAACCGCCTACGAGCAGTACTTC. Its translation is CASSQEATAYEQYF.

The table lists this clone with a few counts. The CDR3 is CATSPTIGAGTQYF. In DNA form, the CDR3 reads TGTGCCACCAGCCCTACCATCGGTGCTGGGACCCAGTACTTC. The V gene is TRBV15, the J gene TRBJ2-5, with D uncertain. Trimming stripped 5 bases from V and 7 bases from J, with 17 bases between. This CDR3 is built from 14 residues. Germline loops: CDR1 LNHNV, CDR2 YYDKDF (reference sequence). Full variable domain (missing parts from reference TRBV15 and TRBJ2-5): DAMVIQNPRYQVTQFGKPVTLSCSQTLNHNVMYWYQQKSSQAPKLLFHYYDKDFNNEADTPDNFQSRRPNTSFCFLDIRSPGLGDTAMYLCATSPTIGAGTQYFGPGTRLLVL.

There are a few counts of this clone. The rearrangement uses TRBV5-5 and TRBJ1-1; D is unresolved. The CDR3 totals 11 residues. With 1 base removed from V and 6 bases from J, the gap between germline ends came to 4 bases. Germline values: CDR1 SGHKS, CDR2 YYEKEE (reference sequence). The CDR3 nucleotides are TGTGCCAGCAGCTTGTTGGCTGAAGCTTTCTTT. It translates to CASSLLAEAFF.